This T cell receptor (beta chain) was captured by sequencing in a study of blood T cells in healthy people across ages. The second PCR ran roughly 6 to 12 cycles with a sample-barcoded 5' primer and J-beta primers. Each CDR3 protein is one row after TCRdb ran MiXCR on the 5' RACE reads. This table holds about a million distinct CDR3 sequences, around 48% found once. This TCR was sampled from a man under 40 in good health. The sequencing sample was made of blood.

CDR3 sequence reads: CASSWGHEDEQFF. CDR3 in DNA: TGTGCCAGCAGCTGGGGACATGAGGATGAGCAGTTCTTC. The chain is built from TRBV3-1 and TRBJ2-1, with a tentative D call TRBD1 (6 bases). The ends were cut back, 5 bases at V and 8 bases at J, with 13 bases in the middle. CDR1 is LGHDT, CDR2 YNNKEL, per germline (reference sequence). This CDR3 is built from 13 residues.